Listed below are T cell receptor beta chains from one sample, sequenced in a study of shared clonotypes between healthy human individuals. Repertoires were generated with immunoSEQ multiplex PCR, while TCRdb's copy carries only in-frame clones and drops some. The sample carries around 510,000 clones, 95% to 97% recorded once. Sequencing was done on a sample of naive CD4+ T cells sorted from blood. The receptors were sampled from a woman in her thirties in good health. Each CDR3 is given with its conserved first and last residue. The order of the fields is D gene, clone size, V gene, J gene, CDR3 DNA, CDR3 protein. D genes are given only for firm matches. Clone size, where shown, is once, few, many, or a class for clones that have expanded.

TRBD2	-	TRBV4-1	TRBJ2-4	TGCGCCAGCCAACGGATAGCGGGATTAGCCAAAAACATTCAGTACTTC	CASQRIAGLAKNIQYF
-	-	TRBV28	TRBJ2-3	TGTGCCAGCAATAGTAACGCGCGCACAGATACGCAGTATTTT	CASNSNARTDTQYF
-	-	TRBV2	TRBJ1-2	TGTGCCAGCAGTGAAGCGCTTCGGGTAGGCTACACCTTC	CASSEALRVGYTF
-	-	TRBV7-3	TRBJ2-2	TGTGCCAGCAGCTTAATTAGCTTAATCAGCACCGGGGAGCTGTTTTTT	CASSLISLISTGELFF
-	-	TRBV28	TRBJ1-1	TGTGCCAGCAAAGGCGCGGGGAACACTGAAGCTTTCTTT	CASKGAGNTEAFF
-	once	TRBV5-4	TRBJ2-5	TGTGCCAGCAGCTTAGACCCTAGAGAGGAGACCCAGTACTTC	CASSLDPREETQYF
-	few	TRBV6-6	TRBJ2-5	TGTGCCAGCAGACCCCGGGAACCGGAGACCCAGTACTTC	CASRPREPETQYF
-	few	TRBV5-5	TRBJ1-5	TGTGCCAGCAGCTTGGACAGGGTGAGTCAGCCCCAGCATTTT	CASSLDRVSQPQHF
-	-	TRBV6-5	TRBJ1-1	TGTGCCAGCCACCGAGTTTCTAACACTGAAGCTTTCTTT	CASHRVSNTEAFF
TRBD2	-	TRBV5-1	TRBJ2-5	TGCGCCAGCAGCGCGGGACTAGCGCCCCAAGAGACCCAGTACTTC	CASSAGLAPQETQYF
TRBD1	-	TRBV29-1	TRBJ2-7	TGCAGCGCAACCCGGGACAGCGCCTACGAGCAGTACTTC	CSATRDSAYEQYF
-	-	TRBV18	TRBJ2-7	TGTGCCAGCTCACTTGCCGCGGAGGGCGAGCAGTACTTC	CASSLAAEGEQYF
-	-	TRBV30	TRBJ2-3	TGTGCCTGGAGATCCCATCCGGGACAAAAGATAAGCACAGATACGCAGTATTTT	CAWRSHPGQKISTDTQYF
-	-	TRBV6-4	TRBJ1-1	TGTGCCAGCAGGGAAGAGCTACACACTGAAGCTTTCTTT	CASREELHTEAFF
-	-	TRBV5-4	TRBJ2-7	TGTGCCAGCAGCCATGGAGGGAGCTCCTACGAGCAGTACTTC	CASSHGGSSYEQYF
-	once	TRBV7-8	TRBJ1-2	TGTGCCAGCAGCTTCCTGGGGATAGACAACTATGGCTACACCTTC	CASSFLGIDNYGYTF
-	-	TRBV7-8	TRBJ2-7	TGTGCCAGCAGCCCCCGATTAGGTGACTACGAGCAGTACTTC	CASSPRLGDYEQYF
-	-	TRBV5-4	TRBJ1-3	TGTGCCTCCGGAGGCTCTGGAAACACCATATATTTT	CASGGSGNTIYF
TRBD1	-	TRBV19	TRBJ2-5	TGTGCCAGTAGCGACACAGGGGGCGGAGAGACCCAGTACTTC	CASSDTGGGETQYF
TRBD2	-	TRBV30	TRBJ2-7	TGTGCCTGGAGTGAGTTAACGGGAGGCTTTTACGAGCAGTACTTC	CAWSELTGGFYEQYF
TRBD1	-	TRBV5-1	TRBJ2-7	TGCGCCAGCAGCTTTTCGGGACAGATATACGAGCAGTACTTC	CASSFSGQIYEQYF
-	-	TRBV6-5	TRBJ2-7	TGTGCCAGCAGTCCCGATTGGGAAAGGGCCGAGCAGTACTTC	CASSPDWERAEQYF
-	once	TRBV7-9	TRBJ2-6	TGTGCCGGGGGGACAGCTGGGGCCAACGTCCTGACTTTC	CAGGTAGANVLTF
-	-	TRBV21-1	TRBJ1-2	TGTGCCAGCAGCAACCGGGACAGGGACTTCTATGGCTACACCTTC	CASSNRDRDFYGYTF
TRBD1	-	TRBV19	TRBJ1-5	TGTGCCAGTAGTATAGCCGGGACAGGGGTCGGCCAGCCCCAGCATTTT	CASSIAGTGVGQPQHF
-	-	TRBV27	TRBJ1-5	TGTGCCAGCAGTTTATCGGTGGGGTACGATCAGCCCCAGCATTTT	CASSLSVGYDQPQHF
-	-	TRBV9	TRBJ2-1	TGTGCCAGCAGCGTAGATGGGGGAACCTACAATGAGCAGTTCTTC	CASSVDGGTYNEQFF
TRBD2	-	TRBV5-1	TRBJ2-5	TGCGCCAGCAGTTATGAAGGGACTAGCGGGATGGGGACCCAGTACTTC	CASSYEGTSGMGTQYF
-	-	TRBV18	TRBJ2-7	TGTGCCAGCTCACCACAGGGCTCCTACGAGCAGTACTTC	CASSPQGSYEQYF
-	-	TRBV7-9	TRBJ2-7	TGTGCCAGCAGCTCGACTAAACCAAAGGGTGAGCAGTACTTC	CASSSTKPKGEQYF
-	-	TRBV21-1	TRBJ2-1	TGTGCCAGCAGCAAAAAGACAGGGTATAGCTCCTACAATGAGCAGTTCTTC	CASSKKTGYSSYNEQFF
-	-	TRBV27	TRBJ1-2	TGTGCCAGCAGTGGCACCGGGGCCCACTATGGCTACACCTTC	CASSGTGAHYGYTF
-	once	TRBV25-1	TRBJ2-7	TGTGCCAGCAGTGAATCCGGGGGTAGGGGCTACGAGCAGTACTTC	CASSESGGRGYEQYF
-	-	TRBV29-1	TRBJ1-1	TGCAGCGTTGAACATTATGGGAGGCCGGGCACTGAAGCTTTCTTT	CSVEHYGRPGTEAFF
-	-	TRBV2	TRBJ1-5	TGTGCCATGCGGACAGCCTTAAATCAGCCCCAGCATTTT	CAMRTALNQPQHF
-	-	TRBV28	TRBJ2-7	TGTGCCAGCAGTGTGGGACTCGATTACGAGCAGTACTTC	CASSVGLDYEQYF
TRBD2	-	TRBV19	TRBJ2-7	TGTGCCAGCTCGACTAGCGGGAACTCCTACGAGCAGTACTTC	CASSTSGNSYEQYF
TRBD2	-	TRBV6-5	TRBJ2-7	TGTGCCAGCAGTTTAGGGACTAGCGGGATTAACGAGCAGTACTTC	CASSLGTSGINEQYF
TRBD1	-	TRBV5-1	TRBJ2-2	TGCGCCAGCAGCTTGCTTACAGGGGGCCCCGGGGAGCTGTTTTTT	CASSLLTGGPGELFF
-	-	TRBV7-9	TRBJ1-1	TGTGCCAGCAGCTTTTTGGGCTCAACATCGGCCGTGAGCACTGAAGCTTTCTTT	CASSFLGSTSAVSTEAFF
-	-	TRBV10-2	TRBJ2-5	TGCGCCAGCAGAGCGACCCAGTACTTC	CASRATQYF
TRBD1	-	TRBV30	TRBJ1-1	TGTGCCTGGAGTCGCCAGGGGGTGGAAGCTTTCTTT	CAWSRQGVEAFF
TRBD2	-	TRBV19	TRBJ2-7	TGTGCCAGTACGCCCACGGGGAGGGCTAGCGGGAGTCTTGAGCAGTACTTC	CASTPTGRASGSLEQYF
-	-	TRBV28	TRBJ1-2	TGTGCCAGCACGGGGGCCCGGCAAGCCTATGGCTACACCTTC	CASTGARQAYGYTF
TRBD2	-	TRBV27	TRBJ2-7	TGTGCCAGCAGGGGGAGCGGGGGGTACGAGCAGTACTTC	CASRGSGGYEQYF
-	-	TRBV5-1	TRBJ2-3	TGCGCCAGCAGCTCCTCGACTAGAGGGGTCACAGATACGCAGTATTTT	CASSSSTRGVTDTQYF
-	-	TRBV28	TRBJ2-7	TGTGCCACCGATCGACTTCCTCGAAGCTCCTACGAGCAGTACTTC	CATDRLPRSSYEQYF
TRBD1	-	TRBV14	TRBJ2-6	TGTGCCAGCAGCGCCCGGGACAGGGGTTTGTCTGGGGCCAACGTCCTGACTTTC	CASSARDRGLSGANVLTF
-	-	TRBV7-7	TRBJ2-1	TGTGCCAGCAGCTCCCAAGTGGTTGGAAACAATGAGCAGTTCTTC	CASSSQVVGNNEQFF
TRBD2	once	TRBV11-2	TRBJ2-1	TGTGCCAGCAGCCCCGGGACAGGTAGCGGGAGGGCCAACAATGAGCAGTTCTTC	CASSPGTGSGRANNEQFF
-	-	TRBV28	TRBJ1-1	TGTGCCAGCAGTCCCCACGGGAGCGGGAACACTGAAGCTTTCTTT	CASSPHGSGNTEAFF
-	-	TRBV6-5	TRBJ1-1	TGTGCCAGCAGTTACTCCTTAACAGCCATGAACACTGAAGCTTTCTTT	CASSYSLTAMNTEAFF
-	-	TRBV18	TRBJ2-3	TGTGCCAGCTCACCCCCGGGGTCTAGCAGTAAGAATACGCAGTATTTT	CASSPPGSSSKNTQYF
-	-	TRBV7-8	TRBJ2-1	TGTGCCAGCAGCCTTCAGGCATCCAACGATGAGCAGTTCTTC	CASSLQASNDEQFF
TRBD2	-	TRBV4-1	TRBJ2-5	TGCGCCAGCAGCCAAGAAAGTGGGGGACTAGCGGGCTTCAAGGAGACCCAGTACTTC	CASSQESGGLAGFKETQYF